A selection of T cell receptor beta chains follows, all from one sample in a study of identical twins. A single record per CDR3 protein comes from TCRdb applying MiXCR to the 5' RACE reads. The table lists 700,000 or so distinct CDR3 sequences, 21% of them singletons, with around 4.5% in the top ten. The data were also submitted as part of a second study, on T cells expressing NK-cell markers.

The sequenced sample was PBMCs. Receptors were obtained from a young woman in good health. CDR3s include the opening cysteine and the closing phenylalanine or tryptophan. A D gene is named only where the DNA matches it firmly. Not all rows give a size; the values are once, few, many and, for expanded clones, a class.

size,J,D,length,V,DNA,CDR3
-,TRBJ2-2,-,10,TRBV29-1,TGCAGCGTCCGGACCGGGGAGCTGTTTTTT,CSVRTGELFF
-,TRBJ2-7,-,17,TRBV21-1,TGTGCCAGCAGCAAAACCGCCCCGGACACAAATTGCTACGAGCAGTACTTC,CASSKTAPDTNCYEQYF
few,TRBJ1-2,TRBD1,13,TRBV5-1,TGCGCCAGCAGCGTGACAGGGGTCTATGGCTACACCTTC,CASSVTGVYGYTF
-,TRBJ2-2,TRBD2,15,TRBV9,TGTGCCAGCAGCTCCCGGACTAGCGGGAGCGGGGAGCTGTTTTTT,CASSSRTSGSGELFF
few,TRBJ2-1,TRBD2,13,TRBV29-1,TGCAGCGTTGGTTTGGGAGGGCTAGAGGAGCAGTTCTTC,CSVGLGGLEEQFF
few,TRBJ1-2,-,12,TRBV29-1,TGCAGCGTGGTGGACAGCTTGCATGGCTACACCTTC,CSVVDSLHGYTF
-,TRBJ2-1,-,13,TRBV6-8,TGTGCCAGCAACAGGGAACTGAACAATGAGCAGTTCTTC,CASNRELNNEQFF
few,TRBJ2-3,-,17,TRBV5-5,TGTGCCAGCAGCAGATTTGGGGGTCGGGGTCCCACAGATACGCAGTATTTT,CASSRFGGRGPTDTQYF
few,TRBJ2-3,-,15,TRBV12-3/TRBV12-4,TGTGCCAGCAGTTTAGGGGGGGGGCCGATAGATACGCAGTATTTT,CASSLGGGPIDTQYF
few,TRBJ2-1,TRBD2,15,TRBV20-1,TGCAGTGCTATCAGCGGGGGGACGTCCTACAATGAGCAGTTCTTC,CSAISGGTSYNEQFF
-,TRBJ2-1,TRBD1,11,TRBV3-1,TGTGCCAGCAGACAGGGGGTTGAGCAGTTCTTC,CASRQGVEQFF
-,TRBJ2-7,-,16,TRBV20-1,TGCAGTGCTAGAGATGAGGGGGGGGCCCGCTCCTACGAGCAGTACTTC,CSARDEGGARSYEQYF
few,TRBJ2-4,-,13,TRBV29-1,TGCAGCGTTGAAGAGGGACTGAAAAACATTCAGTACTTC,CSVEEGLKNIQYF
many,TRBJ2-5,-,13,TRBV5-1,TGTGCTAGCAGCCTCGACCAGGAAGAGACCCAGTACTTC,CASSLDQEETQYF
-,TRBJ1-2,-,15,TRBV15,TGTGCCACCAGCAGAGGCGGAACAGCTAACTATGGCTACACCTTC,CATSRGGTANYGYTF
few,TRBJ1-2,-,10,TRBV6-1,TGTGCCAGCCATAACTATGGCTACACCTTC,CASHNYGYTF
few,TRBJ2-7,-,14,TRBV12-3/TRBV12-4,TGTGCCAGCAGCCTCCGGTGGGTAGCGCACGAGCAGTACTTC,CASSLRWVAHEQYF
many,TRBJ2-7,-,12,TRBV20-1,TGCAGTGCTGGGAAGGCCGTCTACGAGCAGTACTTC,CSAGKAVYEQYF